These 32 T cell receptor beta chains originate from one sample sequenced in a study of cytomegalovirus exposure and HLA in healthy donors. The PCR was carried out with 60 Vbeta primers and 13 Jbeta primers. Assay used: immunoSEQ multiplex PCR; TCRdb lists only in-frame clones, some missing. This sample has 150,000 to 200,000 clones, with around 81% found just once. Sequencing was performed on PBMCs. All receptors derive from a man aged 18-30 years in good health and CMV-seronegative.

The chain carries TRBV27 and TRBJ2-7; 8 bases map to TRBD1. The CDR3 is 16 amino acids. The germline V gene encodes CDR1 MNHEY and CDR2 SMNVEV (reference sequence). J lost 0 bases, V lost 2 bases, and 6 bases had no gene match. Here the CDR3 reads CASSLKGQAFSYEQYF. CDR3 bases: TGTGCCAGCAGTTTAAAGGGACAGGCTTTCTCCTACGAGCAGTACTTC.

This chain links TRBV7-3 with TRBJ2-3, with 9 positions matching TRBD2. The CDR3 extends over 15 amino acids. The V and J ends lost 6 bases and 2 bases, in that order; junction bases with no gene match: 6. Per germline, CDR1 SGHTA and CDR2 FQGTGA. The CDR3 coding sequence is TGTGCCAGCAGGCCGACTAGCGGAAACACAGATACGCAGTATTTT. Amino acid sequence: CASRPTSGNTDTQYF.

The J gene is TRBJ2-1, the V gene TRBV5-1, with TRBD1 identical over 9 bases. Germline CDR1 and CDR2: SGHRS and YFSETQ. The CDR3 is 16 residues long. The junction had 7 bases not matched to a gene; V was cut back by 0 bases and J by 6 bases. CDR3 nucleotides: TGCGCCAGCAGCTTGGCACCGGGACAGGGTAGCAATGAGCAGTTCTTC. Translating it yields CASSLAPGQGSNEQFF.

The rearrangement links TRBV30 to TRBJ2-3; 11 bases are a match to TRBD1. Per the germline V gene, CDR1 is GTSNPN and CDR2 is SVGIG (reference sequence). V dropped 2 bases and J dropped 0; count of bases not matched to a gene: 7. The CDR3 spans 17 residues. CDR3: CAWSWGQGVTSTDTQYF. Here the CDR3 DNA reads TGTGCCTGGAGTTGGGGACAGGGGGTTACTAGCACAGATACGCAGTATTTT.

V gene TRBV19 combines with J gene TRBJ2-1; perhaps TRBD2 as D (6 bases). Germline loops: CDR1 LNHDA, CDR2 SQIVND (reference sequence). There are 13 residues in the CDR3. Between the trimmed V and J ends, which lost 5 bases and 6 bases, there was a span of 11 bases. CDR3 in DNA: TGTGCCAGTAGTGTCCGGGGAGGCAATGAGCAGTTCTTC. Its translation is CASSVRGGNEQFF.

The rearrangement joins TRBV28 to TRBJ2-3; D is perhaps TRBD1 (5 bases). The germline gives CDR1 MDHEN, CDR2 SYDVKM. The CDR3 is 14 residues long. The V end lost 6 bases, the J end lost 5 bases, and 15 bases lay between the germline ends. CDR3 nucleotide sequence: TGTGCCAGCAGCCTCGTGGCGCAGGGAGATACGCAGTATTTT. Translating it yields CASSLVAQGDTQYF.

This clone was picked up one time. The V call is TRBV7-8, the J call TRBJ1-5, with 8 bases aligning to TRBD1. This CDR3 has 15 amino acids. Unmatched junction bases numbered 8, after V lost 6 bases and J lost 4 bases. Germline-derived CDR1 and CDR2 are SGHVS and FQNEAQ. Here the CDR3 DNA reads TGTGCCAGCAGACCCGACAGGGGTCAAAATCAGCCCCAGCATTTT. It specifies CASRPDRGQNQPQHF. Full variable domain (rest looked up from reference TRBV7-8 and TRBJ1-5): GAGVSQSPRYKVAKRGQDVALRCDPISGHVSLFWYQQALGQGPEFLTYFQNEAQLDKSGLPSDRFFAERPEGSVSTLKIQRTQQEDSAVYLCASRPDRGQNQPQHFGDGTRLSIL.

CDR3 sequence: CASSPRQSSYNEQFF. In nucleotides, the CDR3 is TGTGCCAGCAGCCCCCGACAGAGCTCCTACAATGAGCAGTTCTTC. The chain uses TRBV7-8 and TRBJ2-1; weak D call: TRBD1 (5 bases). The CDR3 has 15 amino acids. Germline loops: CDR1 SGHVS, CDR2 FQNEAQ. V dropped 5 bases and J dropped 0 bases, with 11 bases sitting between them.

The chain links TRBV29-1 to TRBJ2-3; 7 nucleotides align to TRBD2. The V segment lost 7 bases and the J segment 0 bases; nucleotides outside the gene matches: 13. This CDR3 is 16 amino acids long. Germline V lookup: CDR1 SQVTM, CDR2 ANQGSEA. The CDR3 here is CSAYGAQRGSTDTQYF. The CDR3 coding sequence is TGCAGCGCCTATGGGGCTCAGCGGGGTAGCACAGATACGCAGTATTTT.

This clone was picked up a small number of times. The J gene is TRBJ1-4, the V gene TRBV7-9, with D hard to call. V lost 3 bases to trimming and J lost 7 bases, with 12 bases between them. Germline lookup yields CDR1 SEHNR and CDR2 FQNEAQ (reference sequence). The CDR3 totals 14 residues. The CDR3 reads CASSLTELSEKLFF. CDR3 DNA sequence: TGTGCCAGCAGCTTGACTGAGTTAAGTGAAAAACTGTTTTTT.

The chain employs TRBV7-8 and TRBJ2-7; 9 nucleotides line up with TRBD2. Germline V gives CDR1 SGHVS, CDR2 FQNEAQ. The CDR3 loop spans 18 amino acids. V shed 1 base and J 4 bases; nucleotides not matched to a gene: 14. The CDR3 DNA reads TGTGCCAGCAGCTTAGGTCTGGGGGCGGGAGGGCCTGGGTACGAGCAGTACTTC. Its translation: CASSLGLGAGGPGYEQYF.

This CDR3 is CASSLFGGGETQYF. The CDR3 DNA follows: TGTGCCAGCAGTTTATTTGGGGGAGGGGAGACCCAGTACTTC. This chain uses TRBV28 with TRBJ2-5, with TRBD2 identical over 7 bases. Trimming at V came to 1 base and at J to 5 bases, leaving 4 bases not matched to a gene. CDR3 size: 14 residues. Germline values: CDR1 MDHEN, CDR2 SYDVKM.

The rearrangement joins TRBV5-5 to TRBJ1-1; D not resolved. Germline CDR1 is SGHKS and CDR2 is YYEKEE (reference sequence). The CDR3 sequence is 11 residues long. The ends were cut back, 4 bases at V and 7 bases at J, with 8 bases in the middle. CDR3 DNA: TGTGCCAGCAGCCCGGACTTTGAAGCTTTCTTT. It translates to CASSPDFEAFF.

The chain combines TRBV6-1 with TRBJ2-1; TRBD2 agrees at 7 bases. Germline-derived CDR1 and CDR2 are MNHNS and SASEGT. J gave up 6 bases and V 6 bases, and 11 bases lay outside the gene matches. This CDR3 comprises 15 residues. The CDR3 bases are TGTGCCAGCAGCATAGGACTAGTGGGGATCAATGAGCAGTTCTTC. Its protein product is CASSIGLVGINEQFF.

This clone occurred a few times. A read error may account for a junction end that differs from germline. The chain couples TRBV7-7 to TRBJ2-1, with 7 bases matching TRBD2. The germline CDR1 and CDR2 sequences are SSHAT and FNYEAQ (reference sequence). CDR3 length: 14 amino acids. The CDR3 DNA reads TGTGCTAGCAGCTTGAACGGGAGGATTAATGAGCAGTTCTTC. Its translation is CASSLNGRINEQFF.

CDR3 sequence: CASSVDLAGSNEQFF. CDR3 in DNA: TGTGCCAGCAGCGTAGACCTAGCGGGAAGCAATGAGCAGTTCTTC. This rearrangement joins TRBV9 to TRBJ2-1, with 9 bases that match TRBD2. The CDR3 spans 15 residues. The germline gives CDR1 SGDLS, CDR2 YYNGEE. With 0 bases clipped from V and 6 bases from J, the junction kept 4 bases outside the gene matches.

This clone was observed a handful of times. The genes are TRBV28 and TRBJ2-3; tentatively, D is TRBD1 (6 bases). V was trimmed by 6 bases and J by 7 bases, leaving 17 bases between them. CDR1 and CDR2 (germline): MDHEN, SYDVKM. The CDR3 length is 14 residues. CDR3 in amino acids: CASRETGPDHTQYF. The CDR3, as DNA: TGTGCCAGCAGGGAAACAGGGCCCGATCATACGCAGTATTTT.

The V and J genes are TRBV5-1 and TRBJ2-3, with 10 bases fitting TRBD1. CDR1 is SGHRS, CDR2 YFSETQ, per germline. The length of the CDR3 is 16 residues. The V gene end was trimmed by 4 bases and the J gene end by 5 bases; junction bases not matched to a gene: 10. The CDR3 sequence: CASSERQGASGDTQYF. CDR3 bases: TGCGCCAGCAGCGAGAGACAGGGGGCATCTGGAGATACGCAGTATTTT.

V and J are TRBV19 and TRBJ2-3; 8 nucleotides match TRBD1. Looked up from germline, CDR1 is LNHDA and CDR2 is SQIVND (reference sequence). V lost 6 bases to trimming and J lost 3 bases; unmatched junction nucleotides: 11. CDR3 length: 16 amino acids. The CDR3 DNA follows: TGTGCCAGTAGAACCGGGACAGGAGTACTAACAGATACGCAGTATTTT. This translates into CASRTGTGVLTDTQYF.

The chain has TRBV30 and TRBJ1-5; no firm D call. The V gene's germline CDR1 is GTSNPN and CDR2 SVGIG (reference sequence). Trimming shortened V by 5 bases and J by 2 bases, and 10 bases separated the two germline ends. The CDR3 length is 13 residues. The CDR3 nucleotides read TGTGCCTGGGCACCGGCGGGCAATCAGCCCCAGCATTTT. The encoded protein is CAWAPAGNQPQHF.

This sequence joins TRBV5-3 and TRBJ2-7; 8 positions agree with TRBD1. TRBV5-3 is filed as an ORF, its function uncertain. This CDR3 spans 14 amino acids. Trimming at V came to 0 bases and at J to 4 bases, leaving 3 bases not matched to a gene. The CDR3 coding sequence is TGTGCCAGAAGCTTGGCAGGGGGCCTGTACGAGCAGTACTTC. Protein: CARSLAGGLYEQYF.

The DNA of the CDR3 is TGTGCCAGCAGTTTCGATAGGAGCTACGAGCAGTACTTC. Translation gives CASSFDRSYEQYF. The chain is built from TRBV27 and TRBJ2-7; no clear D. Trimming stripped 3 bases from V and 3 bases from J, with 9 bases between. Looked up from germline, CDR1 is MNHEY and CDR2 is SMNVEV (reference sequence). The CDR3 covers 13 residues.

The chain is built from TRBV5-4 and TRBJ2-1, with a weak D call TRBD2 (5 bases). The CDR3 loop spans 18 amino acids. In germline, CDR1 is SGHNT, CDR2 YYREEE (reference sequence). V dropped 0 bases and J dropped 0 bases, with 16 bases sitting between them. The CDR3 DNA is TGTGCCAGCAGCTTGGGTGCGGGCCAATCCGGCTCCTACAATGAGCAGTTCTTC. It specifies CASSLGAGQSGSYNEQFF.

The gene calls are TRBV25-1 and TRBJ2-5; 10 positions agree with TRBD2. Unmatched junction bases numbered 7, after V lost 4 bases and J lost 5 bases. Germline V gene lookup returns CDR1 MGHDK and CDR2 SYGVNS. The CDR3 length is 15 residues. The CDR3 loop is CASSAGLAGVETQYF. CDR3 coding DNA: TGTGCCAGCAGTGCCGGGCTAGCGGGAGTGGAGACCCAGTACTTC.

The chain has TRBV30 and TRBJ1-2; D might be TRBD1 (6 bases). Trimming cost V 6 bases and J 4 bases, with 12 bases left between them. In germline, CDR1 is GTSNPN, CDR2 SVGIG (reference sequence). The length of the CDR3 is 12 residues. CDR3: CACTGQRYGYTF. CDR3 bases: TGTGCCTGCACTGGACAGCGCTATGGCTACACCTTC.

J is TRBJ2-7 and V is TRBV7-9; D possibly corresponds to TRBD2 (5 bases). Per the germline V gene, CDR1 is SEHNR and CDR2 is FQNEAQ (reference sequence). The CDR3 extends over 15 amino acids. V was clipped by 1 base and J by 4 bases, with 14 bases between them. CDR3 sequence: CASSLGFIGVYEQYF. DNA for the CDR3: TGTGCCAGCAGCTTAGGATTCATCGGGGTTTACGAGCAGTACTTC.

The V and J genes are TRBV11-2 and TRBJ2-7, with 9 nucleotides matching TRBD1. V shed 2 bases and J 7 bases; nucleotides not matched to a gene: 6. The CDR3 consists of 14 residues. Looked up from germline, CDR1 is SGHAT and CDR2 is FQNNGV. CDR3 DNA: TGTGCCAGCAGCTTAACCGGGACAGGGTCTGAGCAGTACTTC. Translated, it gives CASSLTGTGSEQYF. The full variable domain, its missing parts supplied by reference TRBV11-2 and TRBJ2-7, is EAGVAQSPRYKIIEKRQSVAFWCNPISGHATLYWYQQILGQGPKLLIQFQNNGVVDDSQLPKDRFSAERLKGVDSTLKIQPAKLEDSAVYLCASSLTGTGSEQYFGPGTRLTVT.

Only a few counts were recorded for this clone. The chain has TRBV11-3 and TRBJ2-1; 7 positions match TRBD2. There are 16 residues in the CDR3. The germline V gene encodes CDR1 SGHNT and CDR2 YENEEA. The ends lost 5 bases at V and 4 bases at J; junction bases unmatched: 11. The CDR3 bases are TGTGCCAGCAGCCAGATTTCTAGCGGCCCTTACAATGAGCAGTTCTTC. It is translated as CASSQISSGPYNEQFF. The full variable domain, its missing parts supplied by reference TRBV11-3 and TRBJ2-1, is EAGVVQSPRYKIIEKKQPVAFWCNPISGHNTLYWYLQNLGQGPELLIRYENEEAVDDSQLPKDRFSAERLKGVDSTLKIQPAELGDSAVYLCASSQISSGPYNEQFFGPGTRLTVL.

The V gene is TRBV10-3, the J gene TRBJ1-3; D is uncertain. There are 15 residues in the CDR3. The germline gives CDR1 ENHRY, CDR2 SYGVKD. Trimming left V 0 bases short and J 0 bases short, with 6 bases between. The DNA of the CDR3 is TGTGCCATCAGTGAGTCGGAGAGCTCTGGAAACACCATATATTTT. Encoded protein: CAISESESSGNTIYF.

In DNA, the CDR3 is TGTGCCAGCAGGCCCGTGACTAGCGGGGTGGGCGGGGAGCTGTTTTTT. Residues: CASRPVTSGVGGELFF. The V and J genes are TRBV2 and TRBJ2-2, with 11 bases aligning to TRBD2. The germline gives CDR1 SNHLY, CDR2 FYNNEI. Trimming removed 6 bases from V and 7 bases from J; junction bases left unmatched: 10. There are 16 residues in the CDR3.

The chain joins TRBV11-2 to TRBJ2-7; D gene uncertain. V was shortened by 5 bases and J by 4 bases, with 9 bases between the two germline ends. The germline V gene has CDR1 SGHAT and CDR2 FQNNGV. The CDR3 extends over 12 amino acids. The CDR3 here is CASSKARYEQYF. The CDR3 DNA follows: TGTGCCAGCAGCAAAGCTCGTTACGAGCAGTACTTC.

V usage is TRBV30 and J usage is TRBJ2-1; D perhaps matches TRBD1 (6 bases). The germline V gene encodes CDR1 GTSNPN and CDR2 SVGIG (reference sequence). Trimming left V 2 bases short and J 6 bases short, with 17 bases between. This CDR3 has 15 amino acids. For the CDR3, the DNA is TGTGCCTGGAGTTTTGGTAGGGGGTTCGGCAATGAGCAGTTCTTC. It translates to CAWSFGRGFGNEQFF. The whole variable domain, filled in from reference TRBV30 and TRBJ2-1, reads SQTIHQWPATLVQPVGSPLSLECTVEGTSNPNLYWYRQAAGRGLQLLFYSVGIGQISSEVPQNLSASRPQDRQFILSSKKLLLSDSGFYLCAWSFGRGFGNEQFFGPGTRLTVL.